The 20 T cell receptor beta chains below come from one sample, sequenced in a study of cytomegalovirus exposure and HLA in healthy donors. PCR amplification relied on 60 Vbeta primers (plus 13 Jbeta primers). Sequencing used immunoSEQ multiplex PCR; TCRdb keeps in-frame clones, though not all of them. The repertoire holds approximately 120,000 clones, with around three quarters as singletons. What was sequenced was PBMCs. The origin of the receptors is a young man in good health and CMV-seropositive.

This chain connects TRBV6-1 to TRBJ1-1; D unclear. V was trimmed by 8 bases and J by 3 bases, leaving 10 bases between them. CDR1 and CDR2 (germline): MNHNS, SASEGT. This CDR3 is built from 12 residues. CDR3 nucleotide sequence: TGTGCCAGCCGGGGAGGGTACACTGAAGCTTTCTTT. Protein sequence: CASRGGYTEAFF.

This rearrangement joins TRBV7-3 to TRBJ2-2; 10 nucleotides align to TRBD2. The ends lost 6 bases at V and 6 bases at J; junction bases unmatched: 7. The CDR3 has 15 amino acids. Germline CDR1 and CDR2: SGHTA and FQGTGA. In DNA, the CDR3 is TGTGCCAGCAGTGACAGCGGGGGGGCCTCCGGGGAGCTGTTTTTT. Protein sequence: CASSDSGGASGELFF.

This clone has a single count. This chain joins TRBV6-4 and TRBJ2-7; 11 bases line up with TRBD2. The last part of the DNA fits TRBJ2-1 better; the J call may be wrong. CDR3 length: 15 residues. Germline V gene lookup returns CDR1 MRHNA and CDR2 SNTAGT. The CDR3 bases are TGTGCCAGCAGAGCTAGCGGGGGGCTATTCAATGAGCAGTTCTTC. Translation: CASRASGGLFNEQFF.

The V gene is TRBV2, the J gene TRBJ1-5; D may be TRBD1 (6 bases). V was clipped by 8 bases and J by 0 bases, with 14 bases between them. The germline gives CDR1 SNHLY, CDR2 FYNNEI. CDR3 length: 15 residues. The DNA of the CDR3 is TGTGCCAGCCAGGGGACCGAGTCTAGCAATCAGCCCCAGCATTTT. Its protein product is CASQGTESSNQPQHF. The whole variable domain, filled in from reference TRBV2 and TRBJ1-5, reads EPEVTQTPSHQVTQMGQEVILRCVPISNHLYFYWYRQILGQKVEFLVSFYNNEISEKSEIFDDQFSVERPDGSNFTLKIRSTKLEDSAMYFCASQGTESSNQPQHFGDGTRLSIL.

This chain joins TRBV6-4 and TRBJ2-3; maybe TRBD2 (7 bases). The CDR3 length is 19 residues. Deletions cut 2 bases from V and 5 bases from J, with 26 bases between. The germline V gene encodes CDR1 MRHNA and CDR2 SNTAGT. This chain's CDR3 is CASSDTRGRAGATVDTQYF. CDR3 DNA sequence: TGTGCCAGCAGTGACACGCGAGGACGGGCGGGGGCGACGGTAGATACGCAGTATTTT.

The V and J genes are TRBV6-5 and TRBJ1-2, with a weak D call TRBD1 (5 bases). The CDR3 is 15 amino acids. Germline lookup yields CDR1 MNHEY and CDR2 SVGAGI. Trimming shortened V by 5 bases and J by 6 bases, and 19 bases separated the two germline ends. This CDR3 is CASSKPNMRGDGYTF. CDR3 bases: TGTGCCAGCAGTAAACCTAACATGCGGGGGGATGGCTACACCTTC.

The chain couples TRBV2 to TRBJ1-5, with D tentatively TRBD1 (5 bases). The V end lost 4 bases, the J end lost 4 bases, and 14 bases lay between the germline ends. The length of the CDR3 is 15 residues. Per germline, CDR1 SNHLY and CDR2 FYNNEI. Written as DNA, the CDR3 is TGTGCCAGCAGTGGGATGGGGGGTGGGAATCAGCCCCAGCATTTT. Its protein is CASSGMGGGNQPQHF.

The CDR3 is CSVVGQSGELFF. The DNA of the CDR3 is TGCAGCGTTGTAGGACAATCCGGGGAGCTGTTTTTT. The chain couples TRBV29-1 to TRBJ2-2; a possible D gene is TRBD1 (5 bases). CDR3 length: 12 amino acids. Per the germline V gene, CDR1 is SQVTM and CDR2 is ANQGSEA. Trimming removed 4 bases at V and 6 bases at J, with 9 bases between.

The gene calls are TRBV7-2 and TRBJ2-5, with D uncertain. The CDR3 covers 14 residues. CDR1 is SGHTA and CDR2 is FQGNSA in the germline V gene. Trimming shortened V by 5 bases and J by 5 bases, and 15 bases separated the two germline ends. In DNA form, the CDR3 reads TGTGCCAGCAGCCCCGTTTCCGCGGCGGAGACCCAGTACTTC. Translating gives CASSPVSAAETQYF.

Only a few counts were recorded for this clone. The chain employs TRBV2 and TRBJ1-2; D gene unclear. Germline V CDR1 and CDR2: SNHLY, FYNNEI. The CDR3 is 13 residues long. V was clipped by 1 base and J by 3 bases, with 6 bases between them. This chain's CDR3 is CASSEETYYGYTF. The CDR3 DNA is TGTGCCAGCAGTGAAGAGACATACTATGGCTACACCTTC.

The chain has TRBV7-7 and TRBJ2-6; 12 bases line up with TRBD2. V lost 5 bases and J lost 3; bases outside the gene matches: 8. Looked up from germline, CDR1 is SSHAT and CDR2 is FNYEAQ (reference sequence). The CDR3 sequence is 18 residues long. CDR3: CASSPSSGGAFGANVLTF. The CDR3 region has the DNA TGTGCCAGCAGCCCATCTAGCGGGGGGGCCTTTGGGGCCAACGTCCTGACTTTC.

This chain joins TRBV2 and TRBJ2-1; 7 positions match TRBD1. The germline V gene has CDR1 SNHLY and CDR2 FYNNEI. The CDR3 has 15 residues. V lost 8 bases and J lost 7; bases outside the gene matches: 14. CDR3 in DNA: TGTGCCAGCGGGGGTAGAGACAGGGCTGGAAATGAGCAGTTCTTC. This encodes CASGGRDRAGNEQFF.

The chain links TRBV9 to TRBJ1-1, with D possibly being TRBD1 (6 bases). Trimming took 3 bases from V and 4 from J, leaving 16 bases between them. Germline assignment: CDR1 SGDLS and CDR2 YYNGEE. This CDR3 comprises 15 residues. CDR3 sequence: CASSDGGGTGTEAFF. The CDR3 DNA follows: TGTGCCAGCAGCGATGGGGGCGGAACAGGCACTGAAGCTTTCTTT.

J is TRBJ2-6 and V is TRBV19, with TRBD1 matching over 7 bases. CDR3 size: 18 residues. Trimming took 5 bases from V and 0 from J; bases not matched to a gene: 10. Germline V gives CDR1 LNHDA, CDR2 SQIVND (reference sequence). CDR3 bases: TGTGCCAGTAGTGGGACAGTCGGGGATTACTCTGGGGCCAACGTCCTGACTTTC. It is translated as CASSGTVGDYSGANVLTF.

The chain carries TRBV6-5 and TRBJ2-3, with D perhaps matching TRBD2 (6 bases). The CDR3 extends over 14 amino acids. Germline V gene sequence: CDR1 MNHEY, CDR2 SVGAGI. V gave up 4 bases and J gave up 0 bases, with 8 bases separating them. The CDR3 DNA follows: TGTGCCAGCAGTTCGGGGACTAGCACAGATACGCAGTATTTT. Its translation: CASSSGTSTDTQYF.

The chain links TRBV30 to TRBJ2-5; 8 nucleotides align to TRBD2. This CDR3 spans 14 amino acids. Germline V gene sequence: CDR1 GTSNPN, CDR2 SVGIG (reference sequence). V shed 0 bases and J 5 bases; nucleotides not matched to a gene: 5. The DNA of the CDR3 is TGTGCCTGGAGTGTACGGGGGGGGCACGAGACCCAGTACTTC. Its protein product is CAWSVRGGHETQYF.

Here the CDR3 reads CASPFNELLVADTQYF. The CDR3 DNA sequence: TGTGCCAGCCCCTTTAATGAGTTGTTAGTAGCAGATACGCAGTATTTT. The chain couples TRBV7-9 to TRBJ2-3; the D is unclear. CDR3 length: 16 amino acids. The V and J ends lost 8 bases and 4 bases respectively, with 22 bases between them. Looked up from germline, CDR1 is SEHNR and CDR2 is FQNEAQ (reference sequence).

This chain uses TRBV6-4 with TRBJ2-5; 10 bases are shared with TRBD1. Germline values: CDR1 MRHNA, CDR2 SNTAGT. This CDR3 is 13 amino acids long. Trimming cost V 6 bases and J 4 bases; bases outside gene matches: 2. The CDR3 bases are TGTGCCAGCAGCCGGGACAGGGGAGAGACCCAGTACTTC. Its protein product is CASSRDRGETQYF.

This sequence joins TRBV28 and TRBJ1-3; D ambiguous. Trimming stripped 1 base from V and 0 bases from J, with 7 bases between. Germline assignment: CDR1 MDHEN and CDR2 SYDVKM. This CDR3 region has 15 residues. CDR3 in amino acids: CASSLLLTSGNTIYF. CDR3 coding DNA: TGTGCCAGCAGTTTATTACTCACCTCTGGAAACACCATATATTTT.

This clone was found a few times. V gene TRBV2 combines with J gene TRBJ2-2, with a weak D call TRBD1 (5 bases). Trimming shortened V by 8 bases and J by 1 base, and 11 bases separated the two germline ends. Looked up from germline, CDR1 is SNHLY and CDR2 is FYNNEI. This CDR3 comprises 14 residues. CDR3 region: CASGFDRNTGELFF. CDR3 coding DNA: TGTGCCAGCGGATTTGACAGGAACACCGGGGAGCTGTTTTTT.